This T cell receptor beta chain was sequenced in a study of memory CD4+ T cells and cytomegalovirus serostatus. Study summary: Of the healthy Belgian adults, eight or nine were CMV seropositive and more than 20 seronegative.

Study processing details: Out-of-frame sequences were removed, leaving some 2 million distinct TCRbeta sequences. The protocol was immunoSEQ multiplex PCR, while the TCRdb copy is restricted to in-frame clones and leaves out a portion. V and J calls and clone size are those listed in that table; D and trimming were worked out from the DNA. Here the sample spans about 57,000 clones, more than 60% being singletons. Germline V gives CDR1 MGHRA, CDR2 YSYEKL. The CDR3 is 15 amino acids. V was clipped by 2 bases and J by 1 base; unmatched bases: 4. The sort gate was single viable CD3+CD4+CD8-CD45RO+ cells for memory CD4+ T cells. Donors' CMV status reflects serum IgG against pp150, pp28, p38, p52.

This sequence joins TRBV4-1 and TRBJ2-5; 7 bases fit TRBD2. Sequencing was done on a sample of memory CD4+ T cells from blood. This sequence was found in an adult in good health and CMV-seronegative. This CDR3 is CASSQSPSGQETQYF. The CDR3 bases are TGCGCCAGCAGCCAATCCCCTAGCGGCCAAGAGACCCAGTACTTC.